These 20 T cell receptor beta chains originate from one sample sequenced in a study of shared clonotypes between healthy human individuals. Here immunoSEQ multiplex PCR was the method, and the copy in TCRdb shows in-frame clones only, minus some. The table includes about 2,100,000 clones, 85% to 95% detected once. Only CD45RO-negative cells positively selected for CCR7 counted as naive CD8 cells, so terminally differentiated effector memory CD45RA+ cells were excluded. Sequencing used naive CD8+ T cells from PBMCs. Receptors originate from a man between 18 and 29 years old in good health. Some clones in this sample may be carry-over from other donors' samples.

The J gene is TRBJ2-3, the V gene TRBV28; 10 bases map to TRBD2. V lost 3 bases to trimming and J lost 2 bases; unmatched junction nucleotides: 8. Germline CDR1 MDHEN, CDR2 SYDVKM. The CDR3 is 17 amino acids. As DNA, the CDR3 is TGTGCCAGCAGTTTTCGGACTAGCGGACGTACCACAGATACGCAGTATTTT. It is translated as CASSFRTSGRTTDTQYF.

This clone appeared once. Other DNA sequences from this sample encode an identical CDR3 as well. The rearrangement joins TRBV19 to TRBJ2-1; D gene uncertain. Germline assignment: CDR1 LNHDA and CDR2 SQIVND (reference sequence). Trimming removed 3 bases from V and 4 bases from J, with 4 bases in between. The CDR3 covers 12 residues. The CDR3 region is CASSIGYNEQFF. CDR3 bases: TGTGCCAGTAGTATTGGGTACAATGAGCAGTTCTTC.

The J gene is TRBJ1-5, the V gene TRBV9; tentatively, D is TRBD1 (6 bases). The V end was cut by 3 bases, the J end by 4 bases, with 14 bases between. Germline lookup yields CDR1 SGDLS and CDR2 YYNGEE. The CDR3 sequence is 15 residues long. DNA of the CDR3: TGTGCCAGCAGCGCCTCGGGACAAAATAATCAGCCCCAGCATTTT. This codes for CASSASGQNNQPQHF.

CDR3 DNA sequence: TGTGCCAGCAGCCCTACTAGCGCGGCCTTCTACGAGCAGTACTTC. It specifies CASSPTSAAFYEQYF. The chain recombines TRBV11-2 with TRBJ2-7; 7 bases fit TRBD2. Germline loops: CDR1 SGHAT, CDR2 FQNNGV. This CDR3 is 15 amino acids long. V lost 5 bases, J lost 3 bases, and 10 bases stayed unmatched.

J is TRBJ2-5 and V is TRBV5-4; TRBD2 is a possible D gene (5 bases). V lost 2 bases and J lost 4, with 12 bases in between. Germline V CDR1 and CDR2: SGHNT, YYREEE (reference sequence). The length of the CDR3 is 14 residues. CDR3 nucleotide sequence: TGTGCCAGCAGCTTTACCCTAGCAGGAGAGACCCAGTACTTC. Translation: CASSFTLAGETQYF.

The V and J genes are TRBV6-1 and TRBJ2-1; TRBD2 is a possible D gene (5 bases). The V end was cut by 4 bases, the J end by 4 bases, with 14 bases between. CDR1 is MNHNS and CDR2 is SASEGT in the germline V gene. CDR3 length equals 15 residues. The CDR3 DNA sequence: TGTGCCAGCAGTGTATGGACTCCTCTTTACAATGAGCAGTTCTTC. Amino acid sequence: CASSVWTPLYNEQFF.

The gene calls are TRBV7-6 and TRBJ2-1; 14 bases align to TRBD2. The V gene's germline CDR1 is SGHVS and CDR2 FNYEAQ. This CDR3 comprises 19 residues. Germline trimming cut 1 base from V and 7 bases from J; bases unmatched to any gene: 12. CDR3 sequence reads: CASSLDLKTSGRARNEQFF. The DNA of the CDR3 is TGTGCCAGCAGCTTAGATCTGAAGACTAGCGGGAGGGCAAGGAATGAGCAGTTCTTC.

The chain joins TRBV27 to TRBJ2-4; 10 positions match TRBD1. J was trimmed by 6 bases and V by 3 bases; bases with no gene match: 2. The CDR3 contains 14 residues. CDR1 is MNHEY, CDR2 SMNVEV, per germline (reference sequence). The CDR3 loop reads CASSLTGGRNIQYF. CDR3 DNA sequence: TGTGCCAGCAGTTTGACAGGGGGCAGAAACATTCAGTACTTC.

For this clone: The sample holds other DNA sequences that translate to the same CDR3. This chain joins TRBV7-9 and TRBJ2-7; D unresolved. Germline V CDR1 and CDR2: SEHNR, FQNEAQ (reference sequence). The CDR3 has 12 residues. Between the trimmed V and J ends, which lost 2 bases and 2 bases, there was a span of 4 bases. Here the CDR3 reads CASSLTPYEQYF. The CDR3 DNA is TGTGCCAGCAGCTTAACTCCCTACGAGCAGTACTTC.

This clone appeared a single time. The chain recombines TRBV4-1 with TRBJ2-1; 14 bases are a match to TRBD2. In germline, CDR1 is MGHRA, CDR2 YSYEKL. Trimming at V came to 4 bases and at J to 4 bases, leaving 9 bases not matched to a gene. The CDR3 totals 18 residues. The CDR3 region is CASSRGLAGAGGYNEQFF. Written as DNA, the CDR3 is TGCGCCAGCAGCCGGGGACTAGCGGGAGCGGGAGGTTACAATGAGCAGTTCTTC.

The rearrangement links TRBV29-1 to TRBJ2-7; possibly TRBD1 for D (5 bases). There are 15 residues in the CDR3. Germline V lookup: CDR1 SQVTM, CDR2 ANQGSEA. Trimming took off 3 bases at V and 2 bases at J, with 17 bases between the two ends. CDR3 sequence (DNA): TGCAGCGTTGATCAGGGAACGACTTCCACCTACGAGCAGTACTTC. Protein: CSVDQGTTSTYEQYF.

A single count supports this clone. The chain recombines TRBV2 with TRBJ2-2; no firm D call. Trimming stripped 4 bases from V and 5 bases from J, with 5 bases between. CDR1 and CDR2 from the germline V gene are SNHLY and FYNNEI. The CDR3 covers 12 residues. DNA of the CDR3: TGTGCCAGCAGTGGAGTTACCGGGGAGCTGTTTTTT. This encodes CASSGVTGELFF. Full variable domain (missing parts from reference TRBV2 and TRBJ2-2): EPEVTQTPSHQVTQMGQEVILRCVPISNHLYFYWYRQILGQKVEFLVSFYNNEISEKSEIFDDQFSVERPDGSNFTLKIRSTKLEDSAMYFCASSGVTGELFFGEGSRLTVL.

The genes are TRBV27 and TRBJ2-3; 12 nucleotides match TRBD2. The CDR3 is 15 residues long. Germline V gene sequence: CDR1 MNHEY, CDR2 SMNVEV (reference sequence). With 9 bases clipped from V and 6 bases from J, the junction kept 10 bases outside the gene matches. The CDR3 protein is CASGPRLAGGDTQYF. CDR3 nucleotide sequence: TGTGCCAGTGGGCCGCGTCTAGCGGGAGGGGATACGCAGTATTTT.

In this sample, this clone turned up once. The rearrangement links TRBV7-9 to TRBJ2-4; D tentatively reads TRBD1 or TRBD2 (5 bases each). Germline-derived CDR1 and CDR2 are SEHNR and FQNEAQ (reference sequence). The V gene lost 2 bases and the J gene lost 0 bases, with 11 bases spanning the gap. CDR3 length: 16 residues. For the CDR3, the DNA is TGTGCCAGCAGCTTAAATCCGGGGCCAGCCAAAAACATTCAGTACTTC. The encoded protein is CASSLNPGPAKNIQYF.

Details on this clone: Within the sample, other DNA sequences also encode this same CDR3. The chain uses TRBV7-9 and TRBJ2-7; D possibly uses TRBD1 or TRBD2 (5 bases each). Per germline, CDR1 SEHNR and CDR2 FQNEAQ (reference sequence). This CDR3 has 14 residues. The V gene lost 1 base and the J gene lost 2 bases, with 9 bases spanning the gap. CDR3 in DNA: TGTGCCAGCAGCTTAGTTGGGGGAGCCTACGAGCAGTACTTC. Amino acid sequence: CASSLVGGAYEQYF.

The chain is built from TRBV11-1 and TRBJ2-7; TRBD2 is a possible D gene (6 bases). This CDR3 is 16 amino acids long. CDR1 is SGHAT, CDR2 FQDESV, per germline (reference sequence). The ends were cut back, 0 bases at V and 2 bases at J, with 14 bases in the middle. CDR3 in DNA: TGTGCCAGCAGCTTAGCGGCGCGGGGTCAGGCCTACGAGCAGTACTTC. Translation: CASSLAARGQAYEQYF.

The chain joins TRBV10-2 to TRBJ2-1, with TRBD2 identical over 12 bases. V trimming: 4 bases; J trimming: 7 bases; junction bases outside the gene matches: 8. Per the germline V gene, CDR1 is WSHSY and CDR2 is SAAADI. There are 16 residues in the CDR3. The CDR3 region is CASSVRTSGMGNEQFF. The DNA for the CDR3 is TGCGCCAGCAGTGTGAGGACTAGCGGGATGGGAAATGAGCAGTTCTTC.

The chain recombines TRBV7-2 with TRBJ2-1; D not certain. V gave up 8 bases and J gave up 0 bases, with 14 bases separating them. The CDR3 covers 15 residues. Germline V gives CDR1 SGHTA, CDR2 FQGNSA. Here the CDR3 DNA reads TGTGCCAGCGGCCGGGCGGATAGCTCCTACAATGAGCAGTTCTTC. The encoded protein is CASGRADSSYNEQFF. Filled out from reference TRBV7-2 and TRBJ2-1, the complete variable domain reads GAGVSQSPSNKVTEKGKDVELRCDPISGHTALYWYRQSLGQGLEFLIYFQGNSAPDKSGLPSDRFSAERTGGSVSTLTIQRTQQEDSAVYLCASGRADSSYNEQFFGPGTRLTVL.

The chain combines TRBV19 with TRBJ2-3; no reliable D call. Germline V gene sequence: CDR1 LNHDA, CDR2 SQIVND (reference sequence). V dropped 5 bases and J dropped 0 bases, with 12 bases sitting between them. CDR3 length: 15 residues. CDR3 sequence: CASSVVAISTDTQYF. The CDR3 nucleotides are TGTGCCAGTAGTGTTGTAGCCATTAGCACAGATACGCAGTATTTT.

This clone was detected only once. The chain employs TRBV6-9 and TRBJ2-5; D possibly corresponds to TRBD1 (6 bases). The length of the CDR3 is 21 residues. Germline V gene sequence: CDR1 MNHGY, CDR2 SVAAGI. V shed 4 bases and J shed 7 bases, with 37 bases lying between them. The CDR3 is CASSSSSWGRRTRALGGTQYF. CDR3 DNA sequence: TGTGCCAGCAGTTCCTCTTCATGGGGGCGCAGGACACGGGCCCTTGGGGGGACCCAGTACTTC.